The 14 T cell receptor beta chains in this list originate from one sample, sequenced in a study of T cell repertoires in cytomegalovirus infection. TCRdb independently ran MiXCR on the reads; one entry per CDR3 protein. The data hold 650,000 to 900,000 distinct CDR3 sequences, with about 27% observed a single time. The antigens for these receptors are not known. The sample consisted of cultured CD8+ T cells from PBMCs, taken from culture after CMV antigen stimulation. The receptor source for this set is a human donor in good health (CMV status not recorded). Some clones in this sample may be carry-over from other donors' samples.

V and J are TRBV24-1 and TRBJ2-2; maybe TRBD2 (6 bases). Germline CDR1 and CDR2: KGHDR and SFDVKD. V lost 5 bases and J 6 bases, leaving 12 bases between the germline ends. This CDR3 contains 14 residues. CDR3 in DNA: TGTGCCACCAGTGCTTCGGGGGAGGCCGGGGAGCTGTTTTTT. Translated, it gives CATSASGEAGELFF.

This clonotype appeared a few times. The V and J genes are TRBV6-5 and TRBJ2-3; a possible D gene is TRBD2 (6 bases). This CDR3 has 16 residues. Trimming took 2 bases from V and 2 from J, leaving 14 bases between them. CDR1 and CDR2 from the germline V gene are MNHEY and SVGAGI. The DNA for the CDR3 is TGTGCCAGCAGTTACACGGGCGCGGGGCTCACAGATACGCAGTATTTT. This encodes CASSYTGAGLTDTQYF.

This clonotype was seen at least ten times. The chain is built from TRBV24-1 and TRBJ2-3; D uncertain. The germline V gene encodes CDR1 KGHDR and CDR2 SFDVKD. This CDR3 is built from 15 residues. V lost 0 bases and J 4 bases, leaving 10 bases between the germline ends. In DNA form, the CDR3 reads TGTGCCACCAGTGATTTGAATAGTTACGCAGATACGCAGTATTTT. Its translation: CATSDLNSYADTQYF.

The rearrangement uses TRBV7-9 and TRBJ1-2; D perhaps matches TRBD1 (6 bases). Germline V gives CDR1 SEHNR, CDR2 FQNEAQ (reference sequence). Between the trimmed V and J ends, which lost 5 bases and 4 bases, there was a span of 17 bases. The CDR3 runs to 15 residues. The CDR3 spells CASSLTGSPLYGYTF. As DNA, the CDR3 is TGTGCCAGCAGCCTAACAGGGTCCCCGCTCTATGGCTACACCTTC.

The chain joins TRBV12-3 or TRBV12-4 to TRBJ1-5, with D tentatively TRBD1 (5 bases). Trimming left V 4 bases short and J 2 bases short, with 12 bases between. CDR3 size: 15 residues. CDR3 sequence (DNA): TGTGCCAGCAGTTCCGCCGAAGGGGGCAATCAGCCCCAGCATTTT. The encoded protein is CASSSAEGGNQPQHF.

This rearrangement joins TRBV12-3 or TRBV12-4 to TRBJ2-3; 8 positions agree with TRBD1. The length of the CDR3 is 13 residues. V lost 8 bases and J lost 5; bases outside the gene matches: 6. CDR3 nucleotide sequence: TGTGCCAGCTCGACAGGGGAAAAAGATACGCAGTATTTT. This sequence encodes CASSTGEKDTQYF.

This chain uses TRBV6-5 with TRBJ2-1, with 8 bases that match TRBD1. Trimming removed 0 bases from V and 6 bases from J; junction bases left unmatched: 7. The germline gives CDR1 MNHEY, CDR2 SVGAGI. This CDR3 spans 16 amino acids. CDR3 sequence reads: CASSYSRTGLFNEQFF. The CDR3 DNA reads TGTGCCAGCAGTTACTCGAGGACAGGGCTATTCAATGAGCAGTTCTTC.

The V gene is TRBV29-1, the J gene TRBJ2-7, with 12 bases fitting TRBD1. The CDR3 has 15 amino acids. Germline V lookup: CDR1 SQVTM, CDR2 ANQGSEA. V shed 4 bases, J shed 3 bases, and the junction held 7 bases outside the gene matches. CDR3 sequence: CSVAGQGAEGYEQYV. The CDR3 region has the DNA TGCAGCGTTGCGGGACAGGGGGCCGAAGGCTACGAGCAGTACGTC.

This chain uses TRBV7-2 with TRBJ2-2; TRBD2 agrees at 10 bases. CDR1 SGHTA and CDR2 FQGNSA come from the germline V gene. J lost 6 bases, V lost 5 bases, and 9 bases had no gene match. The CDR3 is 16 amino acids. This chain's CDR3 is CASSPPPGLAAGELFF. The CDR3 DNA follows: TGTGCCAGCAGCCCCCCCCCCGGACTAGCGGCCGGGGAGCTGTTTTTT.

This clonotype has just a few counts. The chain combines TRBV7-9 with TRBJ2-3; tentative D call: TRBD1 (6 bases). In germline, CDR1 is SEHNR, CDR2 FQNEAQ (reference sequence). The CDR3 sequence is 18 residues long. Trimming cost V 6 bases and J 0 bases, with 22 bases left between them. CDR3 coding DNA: TGTGCCAGCAGGTATCGGGACACGACCCCCTCTAGCACAGATACGCAGTATTTT. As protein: CASRYRDTTPSSTDTQYF.

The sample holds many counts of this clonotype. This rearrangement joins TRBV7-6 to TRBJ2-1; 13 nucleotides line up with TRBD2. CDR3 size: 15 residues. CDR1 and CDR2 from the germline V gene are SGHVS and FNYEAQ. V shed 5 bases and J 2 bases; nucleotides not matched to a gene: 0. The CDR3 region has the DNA TGTGCCAGCAGCGGACTAGCGGGGGCCTACAATGAGCAGTTCTTC. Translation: CASSGLAGAYNEQFF.

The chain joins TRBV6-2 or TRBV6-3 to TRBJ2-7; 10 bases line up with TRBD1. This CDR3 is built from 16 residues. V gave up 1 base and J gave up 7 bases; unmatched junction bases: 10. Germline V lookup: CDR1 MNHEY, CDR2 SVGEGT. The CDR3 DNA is TGTGCCAGCAGTTACTTGCCGGGACAGGGGCATCGTGAGCAGTACGTC. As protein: CASSYLPGQGHREQYV.

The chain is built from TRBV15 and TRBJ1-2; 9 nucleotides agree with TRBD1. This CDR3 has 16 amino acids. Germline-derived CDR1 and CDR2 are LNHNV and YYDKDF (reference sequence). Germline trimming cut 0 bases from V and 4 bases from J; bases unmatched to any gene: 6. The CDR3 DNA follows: TGTGCCACCAGCAGAGATGACAGGGGGGATTTCTATGGCTACACCTTC. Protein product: CATSRDDRGDFYGYTF.

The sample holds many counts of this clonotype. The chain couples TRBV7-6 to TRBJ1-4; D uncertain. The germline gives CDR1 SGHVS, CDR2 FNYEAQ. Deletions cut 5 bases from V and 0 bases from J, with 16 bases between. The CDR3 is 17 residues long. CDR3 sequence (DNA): TGTGCCAGCAGCCGTACTCCGGGCGAGGCAACTAATGAAAAACTGTTTTTT. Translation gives CASSRTPGEATNEKLFF.